This T cell receptor beta chain was sequenced in a study of cytomegalovirus exposure and HLA in healthy donors. Findings and caveats of the study: Segments of the TCR beta V type were, in most cases, productive about 87% or about 30% of the time in an earlier analysis. Later, an analysis showed that TCR beta chains associated with HLA were more clonally expanded than others that were equally common. Analysis performed later found about 18,000 TCR beta sequences associated with HLA alleles at 0.05 false discovery rate. Researchers reported in a later analysis that common viral pathogens appeared linked to several top clusters.

On this clone: Its antigen remains unidentified.

Between the trimmed V and J ends, which lost 3 bases and 2 bases, there was a span of 10 bases. Germline V gives CDR1 SEHNR, CDR2 FQNEAQ (reference sequence). This CDR3 is 14 amino acids long. The PCR had 60 Vbeta and 13 Jbeta primers. Some clones are missing from TCRdb's copy, which holds only in-frame ones; the method was immunoSEQ multiplex PCR. The sample carries about 120,000 clones, approximately 77% recorded once. Sequencing was performed on PBMCs. The sequence was collected from a man aged 18-30 years in good health and CMV-seronegative. V gene TRBV7-9 combines with J gene TRBJ2-5; no clear D gene. CDR3 residues: CASSFENRQETQYF. The CDR3 DNA is TGTGCCAGCAGCTTTGAGAACAGACAAGAGACCCAGTACTTC.